This TCR beta chain originates from a study of shared clonotypes between healthy human individuals. This clone has only one observation. Its antigen is still unknown. Data came from immunoSEQ multiplex PCR; TCRdb stores just in-frame clones and leaves some out. The sample shows more than 2,000,000 clones, more than 85% of them seen only once. Study-wide results and limits: A handful of donors held around 5% of naive CD4 clonotypes in common.

Trimming cost V 3 bases and J 8 bases, with 16 bases left between them. The CDR3 runs 14 residues. CDR1 and CDR2 from the germline V gene are SNHLY and FYNNEI. The receptor was isolated from a young man in good health. Some clones in this sample may be carry-over from other donors' samples. This chain joins TRBV2 and TRBJ1-1; D not resolved. Sequencing was performed on naive CD4+ T cells from PBMCs. Subset indicated: CD45RA+ positively selected. The CDR3: CASSDSSGVGEAFF. In DNA form, the CDR3 reads TGTGCCAGCAGTGACAGCTCCGGGGTGGGGGAAGCTTTCTTT.